The clone carrying this TCR beta chain was seen more than once but under ten times. What it recognizes is unknown. The CDR3 runs 15 residues. The V end lost 2 bases, the J end lost 0 bases, and 7 bases lay between the germline ends. The germline V gene encodes CDR1 ENHRY and CDR2 SYGVKD. The data belong to a study of T cells in Graves' hyperthyroidism and ophthalmopathy. Study-wide results and caveats: Most clonotypes expanded in the thyroid (above 0.001) were also present in blood. Ophthalmopathy stood apart from stable hyperthyroidism in a 13 V-J model.

RNA transcripts provided the source from which TCR beta CDR3 regions were amplified. TCR CDR3 underwent first-round RT-PCR with the HTBI primer set. TCRdb ran MiXCR on the multiplex PCR reads and lists one entry per CDR3 protein. Among more than 500,000 distinct CDR3 sequences, around 42% were seen once, and the ten largest hold over 15%. Uncontrolled infection, other autoimmune disease, pregnancy or lactation led to exclusion. Diagnosis relied on clinical symptoms, serum thyroxine and TRAb, thyroid ultrasound and orbital computed tomography. The V gene is TRBV10-3, the J gene TRBJ2-2; a weak D match, TRBD1 (5 bases). The specimen was peripheral blood or thyroid tissue (not recorded which). This sequence originates from an adult woman with Graves' disease, either hyperthyroidism or ophthalmopathy (not recorded which). This chain's CDR3 is CAISEGASNTGELFF. The CDR3 DNA sequence: TGTGCCATCAGTGAGGGGGCGTCGAACACCGGGGAGCTGTTTTTT.